These 9 T cell receptor beta chains came from one sample sequenced in a study of CD8 T cells in Susac syndrome (dated by TCRdb to the late 2010s). Libraries were prepared through the immunoSEQ multiplex PCR assay. RNA was extracted with the RNeasy kit and roughly 0.45 to 1 ug was reverse transcribed using random hexamers. TCRdb reprocessed the public reads (quality trimming at Q25 with fastp, clone calling with MiXCR) and kept in-frame beta chains. Duplicate CDR3 protein sequences are folded into a single record with the most common DNA and genes. Across this sample there are around 130,000 distinct CDR3 sequences, with around 95% seen only once. 0.11% of the sample is held by the ten biggest clonotypes. Sequenced sample: CD4+ T cells from PBMCs. All receptors come from a human donor with multiple sclerosis.

CDR3 amino acids: CASSLSGRGTDTQYF. CDR3 DNA: TGTGCCAGCAGTTTAAGCGGGAGGGGCACAGATACGCAGTATTTT. The chain couples TRBV28 to TRBJ2-3; TRBD2 matches at 10 bases. Per the germline V gene, CDR1 is MDHEN and CDR2 is SYDVKM. Germline trimming cut 2 bases from V and 1 base from J; bases unmatched to any gene: 0. This CDR3 region has 15 residues. The entire variable domain, with the rest obtained from reference TRBV28 and TRBJ2-3, is as follows: DVKVTQSSRYLVKRTGEKVFLECVQDMDHENMFWYRQDPGLGLRLIYFSYDVKMKEKGDIPEGYSVSREKKERFSLILESASTNQTSMYLCASSLSGRGTDTQYFGPGTRLTVL.

The CDR3 here is CASSWVRGAQNGYTF. The CDR3 region has the DNA TGTGCCAGCAGTTGGGTCAGAGGGGCTCAGAACGGCTACACCTTC. The chain joins TRBV28 to TRBJ1-2; TRBD1 might be the D (5 bases). In germline, CDR1 is MDHEN, CDR2 SYDVKM. CDR3 size: 15 residues. Trimming left V 4 bases short and J 8 bases short, with 20 bases between.

The J gene is TRBJ1-2, the V gene TRBV6-5; D ambiguous. Germline-derived CDR1 and CDR2 are MNHEY and SVGAGI. V was trimmed by 7 bases and J by 8 bases, leaving 14 bases between them. The CDR3 contains 12 residues. The DNA for the CDR3 is TGTGCCAGCACTCTGGGTGGACTAGGCTACACCTTC. It encodes CASTLGGLGYTF.

The chain links TRBV5-1 to TRBJ2-5; 13 bases align to TRBD2. Germline V gene sequence: CDR1 SGHRS, CDR2 YFSETQ. V shed 3 bases and J 1 base; nucleotides not matched to a gene: 15. This CDR3 has 20 residues. For the CDR3, the DNA is TGCGCCAGCAGCTATAAATGGGCGGGGACTAGCGGGACCGGCCAAGAGACCCAGTACTTC. Translation gives CASSYKWAGTSGTGQETQYF.

The chain carries TRBV12-3 or TRBV12-4 and TRBJ1-1; D remains ambiguous. This CDR3 is built from 14 residues. V lost 7 bases and J 0 bases, leaving 12 bases between the germline ends. The CDR3 loop is CASKVEGMNTEAFF. The CDR3 DNA reads as TGTGCCAGCAAGGTTGAGGGAATGAACACTGAAGCTTTCTTT.

Regarding this clonotype: Germline and junction disagree at one end, which may indicate a read error. For the CDR3, the DNA is TGTGCCAGCACAGACTGGTCAGGCACCTTC. As protein: CASTDWSGTF. The chain is built from TRBV27 and TRBJ2-7, with D unclear. Per germline, CDR1 MNHEY and CDR2 SMNVEV (reference sequence). CDR3 length equals 10 residues.

This rearrangement joins TRBV20-1 to TRBJ1-1, with unresolved D. With 6 bases removed from V and 0 bases from J, the gap between germline ends came to 11 bases. The length of the CDR3 is 13 residues. Per the germline V gene, CDR1 is DFQATT and CDR2 is SNEGSKA (reference sequence). This CDR3 reads CSALDGMNTEAFF. In DNA form, the CDR3 reads TGCAGTGCGTTGGACGGCATGAACACTGAAGCTTTCTTT.

The CDR3 sequence is CATSRGQVGGRETQYF. For the CDR3, the DNA is TGTGCCACCAGCAGGGGACAGGTCGGTGGACGAGAGACCCAGTACTTC. The chain couples TRBV15 to TRBJ2-5; 8 positions agree with TRBD1. CDR1 is LNHNV, CDR2 YYDKDF, per germline (reference sequence). This CDR3 region has 16 residues. Trimming at V came to 3 bases and at J to 4 bases, leaving 10 bases not matched to a gene.

This rearrangement joins TRBV6-5 to TRBJ1-4; D unresolved. The CDR3 contains 15 residues. CDR1 is MNHEY, CDR2 SVGAGI, per germline. V lost 0 bases and J lost 8, with 13 bases in between. CDR3 nucleotides: TGTGCCAGCAGTTACTCGGGCAGGAGAGACGAAAAACTGTTTTTT. Protein sequence: CASSYSGRRDEKLFF.